These T cell receptor beta chains were read from a single sample in a study of blood T cell repertoires in COVID-19. The table came from immunoSEQ multiplex PCR; TCRdb's copy has only in-frame clones and leaves some out. The table shows 90,000 to 120,000 clones, with roughly 92% occurring only once. Sequencing used peripheral blood. The receptors were gathered from a man between 60 and 75 years old with acute or convalescent COVID-19. Both conserved end residues are part of each CDR3. D genes are given only for firm matches. Clone size is given for some rows only: seen once, a few or many times, or a class if the clone is expanded.

D gene	clone size	J gene	V gene	CDR3 protein	CDR3 DNA
TRBD2	-	TRBJ2-2	TRBV5-4	CASSPGTSGVGGELFF	TGTGCCAGCAGCCCCGGGACTAGCGGGGTTGGGGGGGAGCTGTTTTTT
-	-	TRBJ2-1	TRBV19	CASSPRAYNEQFF	TGTGCCAGTAGCCCCCGTGCCTACAATGAGCAGTTCTTC
TRBD2	-	TRBJ2-1	TRBV12-5	CASGPGGGSAVNEQFF	TGTGCTAGTGGTCCCGGGGGAGGGTCTGCCGTCAATGAGCAGTTCTTC
TRBD2	-	TRBJ2-7	TRBV7-9	CASSLALAGVDTEQYF	TGTGCCAGCAGCTTAGCTCTAGCGGGAGTTGATACCGAGCAGTACTTC
-	few	TRBJ1-5	TRBV2	CASSWGGNQPQHF	TGTGCCAGCAGTTGGGGGGGCAATCAGCCCCAGCATTTT
-	-	TRBJ2-3	TRBV28	CASYGGPDTQYF	TGTGCCAGTTATGGGGGCCCAGATACGCAGTATTTT
-	-	TRBJ2-2	TRBV5-1	CASSLATGAGELFF	TGCGCCAGCAGCTTGGCCACCGGGGCCGGGGAGCTGTTTTTT
-	-	TRBJ1-4	TRBV9	CASSVPLAGHPATNEKLFF	TGTGCCAGCAGCGTACCCCTGGCGGGGCACCCTGCAACTAATGAAAAACTGTTTTTT
TRBD2	-	TRBJ2-1	TRBV28	CASSSQREGRSSYNEQFF	TGTGCCAGCAGTTCCCAGCGGGAGGGCCGGAGCTCCTACAATGAGCAGTTCTTC
TRBD1	once	TRBJ1-2	TRBV28	CASSSPAGETGNYGYTF	TGTGCCAGCAGTTCACCAGCCGGAGAGACAGGGAACTATGGCTACACCTTC
-	-	TRBJ1-1	TRBV3-1/TRBV3-2	CASSPHGVGEAFF	TGTGCCAGCAGCCCCCACGGGGTGGGTGAAGCTTTCTTT
-	-	TRBJ1-2	TRBV24-1	CATSDLGRDYGYTF	TGTGCCACCAGTGATTTGGGCAGGGATTATGGCTACACCTTC
TRBD2	many	TRBJ2-1	TRBV30	CAWSQTGTTYIEQFF	TGTGCCTGGAGTCAAACCGGGACTACGTACATAGAGCAGTTCTTC
-	-	TRBJ1-6	TRBV28	CASRRRGGDSPLHF	TGTGCCAGCAGGCGGCGCGGAGGTGATTCACCCCTCCACTTT
-	-	TRBJ1-1	TRBV5-6	CASSLERVRTEAFF	TGTGCCAGCAGCTTGGAACGGGTGAGGACTGAAGCTTTCTTT
-	-	TRBJ2-5	TRBV5-1	CASSLGASFGQETQYF	TGCGCCAGCAGCTTGGGGGCCTCCTTTGGGCAAGAGACCCAGTACTTC
-	few	TRBJ1-2	TRBV6-5	CASSYSGPSSGYTF	TGTGCCAGCAGTTACTCGGGGCCCTCCTCCGGCTACACCTTC
TRBD2	-	TRBJ2-2	TRBV10-3	CAISESSGSSNTGELFF	TGTGCCATCAGTGAGTCGAGCGGGAGCTCGAACACCGGGGAGCTGTTTTTT
TRBD1	-	TRBJ1-5	TRBV2	CASSGQGAQPQHF	TGTGCCAGCAGTGGACAGGGGGCGCAGCCCCAGCATTTT
-	-	TRBJ1-1	TRBV4-1	CASSQDFSPPRTEAFF	TGCGCCAGCAGCCAAGATTTTTCCCCACCGAGGACTGAAGCTTTCTTT
TRBD2	-	TRBJ2-3	TRBV7-8	CASSASSGRATDTQYF	TGTGCCAGCAGCGCCTCTAGCGGGAGGGCCACAGATACGCAGTATTTT
-	-	TRBJ1-5	TRBV24-1	CATSDSADSNQPQHF	TGTGCCACCAGTGATTCCGCAGATAGCAATCAGCCCCAGCATTTT
TRBD2	-	TRBJ2-2	TRBV5-4	CASSLTGGTGELFF	TGTGCCAGCAGCCTTACGGGAGGCACCGGGGAGCTGTTTTTT
TRBD1	-	TRBJ1-3	TRBV6-1	CASSVGQGLSGNTIYF	TGTGCCAGCAGTGTGGGACAGGGGCTATCTGGAAACACCATATATTTT
TRBD2	-	TRBJ2-2	TRBV2	CASRTSGSVGELFF	TGTGCCAGCAGGACTAGCGGGAGTGTCGGGGAGCTGTTTTTT
TRBD1	-	TRBJ1-2	TRBV5-1	CASSLGTGPYGYTF	TGCGCCAGCAGCTTGGGGACAGGGCCCTATGGCTACACCTTC
TRBD1	-	TRBJ1-6	TRBV10-3	CAISPHKNDRENSPLHF	TGTGCCATCAGTCCCCACAAAAATGACAGGGAGAATTCACCCCTCCACTTT
TRBD1	once	TRBJ1-2	TRBV27	CASSLDRDNYGYTF	TGTGCCAGCAGTTTAGACAGGGACAACTATGGCTACACCTTC
TRBD2	-	TRBJ2-7	TRBV10-1	CASSPGGTPGNEQYF	TGCGCCAGCAGTCCGGGAGGGACCCCGGGCAACGAGCAGTACTTC
-	-	TRBJ1-2	TRBV28	CASISAGASGYTF	TGTGCCAGCATCTCGGCAGGGGCGAGTGGCTACACCTTC
TRBD2	-	TRBJ2-2	TRBV3-1/TRBV3-2	CASSHLAAEGVSGELFF	TGTGCCAGCAGCCACCTAGCGGCTGAAGGTGTAAGCGGGGAGCTGTTTTTT
-	-	TRBJ1-5	TRBV19	CASSINGLSNQPQHF	TGTGCCAGTAGTATAAACGGGTTAAGCAATCAGCCCCAGCATTTT
TRBD2	once	TRBJ2-1	TRBV5-5	CASSLAASGRGGSVEQFF	TGTGCCAGCAGCTTGGCCGCTAGCGGGAGGGGGGGTTCGGTGGAGCAGTTCTTC
-	few	TRBJ2-7	TRBV5-1	CASSPLGHSYEQYF	TGCGCCAGCAGCCCTCTCGGACACTCCTACGAGCAGTACTTC
TRBD1	-	TRBJ1-2	TRBV5-1	CASSGGTVTRGYTF	TGCGCCAGCAGCGGGGGGACAGTTACGCGTGGCTACACCTTC
-	-	TRBJ2-1	TRBV6-1	CASSEMAGSYNEQFF	TGTGCCAGCAGTGAAATGGCAGGCTCCTACAATGAGCAGTTCTTC
-	once	TRBJ1-5	TRBV19	CASSIPVGVQPQHF	TGTGCCAGTAGTATACCCGTCGGGGTGCAGCCCCAGCATTTT
TRBD1	-	TRBJ2-6	TRBV2	CASTKDRGLPGANVLTF	TGTGCCAGCACGAAAGACAGGGGGCTGCCTGGGGCCAACGTCCTGACTTTC
-	-	TRBJ1-1	TRBV24-1	CATRGTANTEAFF	TGTGCCACCAGAGGGACTGCGAACACTGAAGCTTTCTTT
-	-	TRBJ1-2	TRBV18	CASSWRDSLNYGYTF	TGTGCCAGCTCATGGCGGGATTCGCTGAACTATGGCTACACCTTC
-	-	TRBJ1-3	TRBV11-2	CASSLAGDTIYF	TGTGCCAGCAGCTTAGCCGGGGACACCATATATTTT
-	-	TRBJ1-5	TRBV9	CASSATGYSNQPQHF	TGTGCCAGCAGTGCAACAGGGTATAGCAATCAGCCCCAGCATTTT
-	-	TRBJ2-1	TRBV19	CASSIRESYNEQFF	TGTGCCAGTAGTATTCGGGAGTCCTACAATGAGCAGTTCTTC
TRBD1	-	TRBJ2-2	TRBV27	CASRIDGTGDTGELFF	TGTGCCAGCAGGATCGATGGGACAGGGGACACCGGGGAGCTGTTTTTT
TRBD2	-	TRBJ2-2	TRBV14	CASSRGLAVNTGELFF	TGTGCCAGCAGCCGGGGACTAGCGGTGAACACCGGGGAGCTGTTTTTT
TRBD2	-	TRBJ2-7	TRBV3-1/TRBV3-2	CASSSRGGYYEQYF	TGTGCCAGCAGCTCACGGGGGGGCTACTACGAGCAGTACTTC
TRBD1	once	TRBJ1-4	TRBV28	CASSLPGTGGFINEKLFF	TGTGCCAGCAGTCTACCCGGGACAGGGGGCTTTATTAATGAAAAACTGTTTTTT
TRBD1	-	TRBJ1-6	TRBV2	CASTPIGGTGSPLHF	TGTGCCAGCACCCCTATAGGGGGCACTGGGTCACCCCTCCACTTT
-	-	TRBJ1-1	TRBV5-1	CASSLAGLTEAFF	TGCGCCAGCAGCTTGGCAGGGCTAACTGAAGCTTTCTTT
-	once	TRBJ1-2	TRBV5-1	CASSLSGRQGGYTF	TGCGCCAGCAGCTTGTCTGGTAGGCAGGGCGGCTACACCTTC
TRBD2	-	TRBJ2-1	TRBV6-5	CASSYRASGNNEQFF	TGTGCCAGCAGTTACCGGGCTAGCGGGAACAATGAGCAGTTCTTC
-	-	TRBJ1-2	TRBV19	CASSRRTVAYGYTF	TGTGCCAGTAGCCGGAGGACCGTGGCCTATGGCTACACCTTC
TRBD1	once	TRBJ2-5	TRBV11-2	CASSLGTGSAQETQYF	TGTGCCAGCAGCCTCGGGACAGGGAGTGCCCAAGAGACCCAGTACTTC
-	-	TRBJ1-1	TRBV2	CASRTSLGAFF	TGTGCCAGCAGGACAAGCTTGGGAGCTTTCTTT
-	-	TRBJ2-5	TRBV7-3	CASSLGDTFPGETQYF	TGTGCCAGCAGCTTAGGAGACACCTTTCCAGGGGAGACCCAGTACTTC
TRBD2	-	TRBJ2-1	TRBV6-6	CASSYAGDNEQFF	TGTGCCAGCAGTTACGCGGGGGACAATGAGCAGTTCTTC
TRBD1	-	TRBJ1-5	TRBV19	CASSDRGNQPQHF	TGTGCCAGTTCGGACAGGGGGAATCAGCCCCAGCATTTT
TRBD1	-	TRBJ2-3	TRBV25-1	CASSDQPDRVETDTQYF	TGTGCCAGCAGTGACCAACCCGACAGGGTGGAAACAGATACGCAGTATTTT
TRBD1	once	TRBJ1-6	TRBV19	CASLQGNNSPLHF	TGTGCCAGCCTACAGGGGAATAATTCACCCCTCCACTTT
-	-	TRBJ2-5	TRBV25-1	CASSETSGFQETQYF	TGTGCCAGCAGTGAGACTTCAGGGTTTCAAGAGACCCAGTACTTC